The next 9 T cell receptor beta chains were all read from a single sample in a study of OX40 agonist ivuxolimab in advanced cancers. The assay was immunoSEQ multiplex PCR, and TCRdb's table has in-frame clones only and misses some. Seen here are about 93,000 clones, 85% to 95% observed once, and the top ten hold over 2%. The sequenced sample was CD4+ or CD8+ T cells sorted from blood, obtained in a trial of the OX40 agonist ivuxolimab. The receptor set was obtained from an adult with an advanced solid tumor such as melanoma, head and neck, liver or kidney cancer.

This chain uses TRBV7-9 with TRBJ1-2; 7 nucleotides agree with TRBD1. J gave up 0 bases and V 4 bases, and 14 bases lay outside the gene matches. There are 18 residues in the CDR3. The germline V gene has CDR1 SEHNR and CDR2 FQNEAQ (reference sequence). CDR3 sequence (DNA): TGTGCCAGCAGCTCCGACCTATATCGGGACAGATCTAACTATGGCTACACCTTC. Amino acids: CASSSDLYRDRSNYGYTF.

The genes are TRBV2 and TRBJ2-3; TRBD2 is a possible D gene (7 bases). Trimming pared 8 bases from V and 1 base from J, leaving 10 bases between. The CDR3 loop spans 13 amino acids. Germline V gives CDR1 SNHLY, CDR2 FYNNEI. As DNA, the CDR3 is TGTGCCAGCGGGGAGGGGGGCACAGATACGCAGTATTTT. This codes for CASGEGGTDTQYF. Using reference TRBV2 and TRBJ2-3 for the parts outside the CDR3, the full variable domain is EPEVTQTPSHQVTQMGQEVILRCVPISNHLYFYWYRQILGQKVEFLVSFYNNEISEKSEIFDDQFSVERPDGSNFTLKIRSTKLEDSAMYFCASGEGGTDTQYFGPGTRLTVL.

This chain connects TRBV27 to TRBJ1-1; D gene ambiguous. The CDR3 totals 12 residues. Germline V gene data show CDR1 as MNHEY and CDR2 as SMNVEV (reference sequence). With 0 bases removed from V and 5 bases from J, the gap between germline ends came to 4 bases. CDR3 DNA: TGTGCCAGCAGTTTATCTGGGACTGAAGCTTTCTTT. As protein: CASSLSGTEAFF.

The chain combines TRBV9 with TRBJ2-1; D is possibly TRBD2 (6 bases). The V end lost 1 base, the J end lost 8 bases, and 13 bases lay between the germline ends. The CDR3 is 14 amino acids. CDR1 and CDR2 (germline): SGDLS, YYNGEE. For the CDR3, the DNA is TGTGCCAGCAGCGTAAAGATTGGAGGGGATGAGCAGTTCTTC. Its protein is CASSVKIGGDEQFF. The full variable domain, in which reference TRBV9 and TRBJ2-1 provide the parts outside the CDR3, is DSGVTQTPKHLITATGQRVTLRCSPRSGDLSVYWYQQSLDQGLQFLIQYYNGEERAKGNILERFSAQQFPDLHSELNLSSLELGDSALYFCASSVKIGGDEQFFGPGTRLTVL.

The chain links TRBV5-1 to TRBJ2-7; TRBD1 agrees at 8 bases. CDR1 SGHRS and CDR2 YFSETQ come from the germline V gene. The V segment lost 3 bases and the J segment 0 bases; nucleotides outside the gene matches: 2. This CDR3 is 14 amino acids long. DNA of the CDR3: TGCGCCAGCAGCTCAGGGGGCTACTCCTACGAGCAGTACTTC. Residues: CASSSGGYSYEQYF. Full variable domain (rest looked up from reference TRBV5-1 and TRBJ2-7): KAGVTQTPRYLIKTRGQQVTLSCSPISGHRSVSWYQQTPGQGLQFLFEYFSETQRNKGNFPGRFSGRQFSNSRSEMNVSTLELGDSALYLCASSSGGYSYEQYFGPGTRLTVT.

The sample holds a few counts of this clone. This rearrangement joins TRBV11-2 to TRBJ2-1; 7 bases line up with TRBD2. Germline lookup yields CDR1 SGHAT and CDR2 FQNNGV. J lost 9 bases, V lost 1 base, and 6 bases had no gene match. There are 14 residues in the CDR3. CDR3 protein: CASSLVASGIEQFF. CDR3 DNA sequence: TGTGCCAGCAGCTTAGTAGCGAGCGGGATTGAGCAGTTCTTC.

The chain joins TRBV5-5 to TRBJ2-3; D unresolved. This CDR3 spans 18 amino acids. Germline loops: CDR1 SGHKS, CDR2 YYEKEE (reference sequence). V was clipped by 4 bases and J by 0 bases, with 21 bases between them. CDR3 bases: TGTGCCAGCAGCCCCACGGGTACCCAGGCCCTTAGCACAGATACGCAGTATTTT. It yields the protein CASSPTGTQALSTDTQYF.

This chain connects TRBV4-3 to TRBJ2-4, with TRBD2 matching 8 bases. This CDR3 spans 13 amino acids. The germline CDR1 and CDR2 sequences are LGHNA and YSLEER. V shed 11 bases, J shed 6 bases, and the junction held 9 bases outside the gene matches. Written as DNA, the CDR3 is TGCGCCGCCTCGGGGGGGCTGGGAAACATTCAGTACTTC. It is translated as CAASGGLGNIQYF.

Only one count was recorded for this clone. V and J are TRBV9 and TRBJ2-1; 9 nucleotides line up with TRBD1. Losses at the gene ends were 4 bases for V and 7 bases for J; bases not matched to a gene: 9. Per the germline V gene, CDR1 is SGDLS and CDR2 is YYNGEE. This CDR3 spans 15 amino acids. The CDR3, as DNA: TGTGCCAGCAGCCCTGAGGGGACAGGGAATAATGAGCAGTTCTTC. Translating gives CASSPEGTGNNEQFF.